A single sample gave rise to the 22 T cell receptor beta chains below, sequenced in a study of beta chain features in type 1 diabetes. Isolated RNA was reverse transcribed in full, so expressed TCRB transcripts were sequenced. TCRdb keeps only in-frame clones here, not all; method: immunoSEQ multiplex PCR. Altogether more than 250,000 clones are present, approximately 16% being singletons, with the ten largest covering approximately 0.015%. Study-level results: Across all four CD4+ subsets, people with type 1 diabetes showed modestly shorter TCRB CDR3s.

Their antigen targets remain unknown. The sequencing input was naive CD4+ T cells from blood. The receptors were sampled from a man between 18 and 29 years old with type 1 diabetes.

This clone was observed a handful of times. The rearrangement joins TRBV28 to TRBJ2-5; perhaps TRBD2 as D (5 bases). There are 16 residues in the CDR3. The germline gives CDR1 MDHEN, CDR2 SYDVKM. Trimming stripped 5 bases from V and 13 bases from J, with 29 bases between. The CDR3 here is CASSPLFFSAGVDWYF. The CDR3 nucleotides are TGTGCCAGCAGTCCCCTTTTCTTCTCGGCAGGAGTGGACTGGTACTTC.

The gene calls are TRBV28 and TRBJ2-3; 7 positions match TRBD2. The CDR3 totals 15 residues. V lost 3 bases and J lost 1; bases outside the gene matches: 4. From germline, CDR1 is MDHEN and CDR2 SYDVKM. Written as DNA, the CDR3 is TGTGCCAGCAGTTTCAGCGGGATAGGCACAGATACGCAGTATTTT. The encoded protein is CASSFSGIGTDTQYF. Filled out from reference TRBV28 and TRBJ2-3, the complete variable domain reads DVKVTQSSRYLVKRTGEKVFLECVQDMDHENMFWYRQDPGLGLRLIYFSYDVKMKEKGDIPEGYSVSREKKERFSLILESASTNQTSMYLCASSFSGIGTDTQYFGPGTRLTVL.

This clone was detected only a few times. The rearrangement joins TRBV28 to TRBJ2-7, with unresolved D. Per the germline V gene, CDR1 is MDHEN and CDR2 is SYDVKM. This CDR3 has 15 amino acids. V lost 3 bases to trimming and J lost 5 bases, with 17 bases between them. The DNA for the CDR3 is TGTGCCAGCAGTTTGCTCATTCTCGCTACGGACGAGCAGTACTTC. Translated, it gives CASSLLILATDEQYF.

This clone was counted only a few times. The rearrangement links TRBV5-1 to TRBJ2-7; weak D call: TRBD2 (5 bases). CDR1 SGHRS and CDR2 YFSETQ come from the germline V gene. The length of the CDR3 is 13 residues. The V end was cut by 0 bases, the J end by 3 bases, with 7 bases between. CDR3: CASSLGLHYEQYF. The CDR3 nucleotides are TGCGCCAGCAGCTTGGGACTACACTACGAGCAGTACTTC.

The sample holds a few counts of this clone. The chain employs TRBV29-1 and TRBJ2-3, with 8 bases that match TRBD2. Germline CDR1 reads SQVTM; CDR2 reads ANQGSEA. There are 14 residues in the CDR3. The V segment lost 7 bases and the J segment 2 bases; nucleotides outside the gene matches: 8. For the CDR3, the DNA is TGCAGCGCTCAAGCGGGGGTCTCCACAGATACGCAGTATTTT. Translating gives CSAQAGVSTDTQYF.

The table lists this clone with a few counts. V usage is TRBV15 and J usage is TRBJ1-2; 9 nucleotides match TRBD1. This CDR3 is 15 amino acids long. Trimming at V came to 2 bases and at J to 8 bases, leaving 9 bases not matched to a gene. CDR1 and CDR2 from the germline V gene are LNHNV and YYDKDF (reference sequence). The CDR3 is CATSRRTGEGGGYTF. DNA of the CDR3: TGTGCCACCAGCAGACGGACAGGGGAAGGAGGAGGCTACACCTTC.

This clone was counted between two and nine times. This chain joins TRBV28 and TRBJ1-5, with 8 bases matching TRBD1. Germline V CDR1 and CDR2: MDHEN, SYDVKM. The CDR3 has 15 amino acids. V was clipped by 5 bases and J by 7 bases; unmatched bases: 10. The CDR3 sequence: CASSPGQGSFQPQHF. CDR3 bases: TGTGCCAGCAGTCCCGGACAGGGCTCTTTCCAGCCCCAGCATTTT.

This clone was observed a handful of times. This chain joins TRBV9 and TRBJ2-5, with TRBD2 as a possible D gene (9 bases). CDR1 and CDR2 from the germline V gene are SGDLS and YYNGEE. CDR3 length: 18 residues. Trimming shortened V by 4 bases and J by 2 bases, and 24 bases separated the two germline ends. This CDR3 is CASSRTGLSGGLQETQYF. DNA of the CDR3: TGTGCCAGCAGCCGGACAGGGCTTAGCGGGGGCCTACAAGAGACCCAGTACTTC.

This clone was recorded a few times. This chain uses TRBV7-9 with TRBJ1-2; no firm D call. This CDR3 contains 16 residues. Trimming cost V 5 bases and J 4 bases, with 20 bases left between them. Germline loops: CDR1 SEHNR, CDR2 FQNEAQ (reference sequence). In DNA, the CDR3 is TGTGCCAGCAGCCCAACCTTTGGACCCGGGAGCTATGGCTACACCTTC. Its protein product is CASSPTFGPGSYGYTF.

V usage is TRBV5-5 and J usage is TRBJ2-6, with 11 bases aligning to TRBD1. The V gene end was trimmed by 1 base and the J gene end by 2 bases; junction bases not matched to a gene: 2. CDR1 is SGHKS and CDR2 is YYEKEE in the germline V gene (reference sequence). This CDR3 has 17 residues. The CDR3 DNA reads TGTGCCAGCAGCTTGTTGGGACAGGGGGCTGGGGCCAACGTCCTGACTTTC. This encodes CASSLLGQGAGANVLTF.

The gene calls are TRBV19 and TRBJ2-7, with 8 bases identical to TRBD1. J was trimmed by 2 bases and V by 9 bases; bases with no gene match: 6. CDR1 is LNHDA, CDR2 SQIVND, per germline (reference sequence). CDR3 length: 13 residues. The DNA for the CDR3 is TGTGCCAGCAGACAGGGGATGGCCTACGAGCAGTACTTC. Its translation is CASRQGMAYEQYF.

This sequence joins TRBV11-2 and TRBJ2-7; D is unresolved. Germline-derived CDR1 and CDR2 are SGHAT and FQNNGV. Trimming stripped 6 bases from V and 0 bases from J, with 15 bases between. This CDR3 region has 15 residues. Here the CDR3 reads CASSSIPRISYEQYF. DNA for the CDR3: TGTGCCAGCAGTTCTATACCGCGAATCTCCTACGAGCAGTACTTC.

The V gene is TRBV19, the J gene TRBJ2-6; 7 positions agree with TRBD2. The germline V gene has CDR1 LNHDA and CDR2 SQIVND (reference sequence). V dropped 6 bases and J dropped 0; count of bases not matched to a gene: 11. CDR3 length equals 18 residues. The CDR3 sequence: CASRGGSSPDSGANVLTF. The CDR3 region has the DNA TGTGCCAGTAGGGGAGGGTCTTCTCCTGACTCTGGGGCCAACGTCCTGACTTTC. The variable domain in full, with the rest retrieved from reference TRBV19 and TRBJ2-6, is DGGITQSPKYLFRKEGQNVTLSCEQNLNHDAMYWYRQDPGQGLRLIYYSQIVNDFQKGDIAEGYSVSREKKESFPLTVTSAQKNPTAFYLCASRGGSSPDSGANVLTFGAGSRLTVL.

This clone was detected only a few times. Other DNA sequences within the sample encode an identical CDR3. The V call is TRBV27, the J call TRBJ2-7; the match to TRBD1 covers 10 bases. CDR1 MNHEY and CDR2 SMNVEV come from the germline V gene (reference sequence). Unmatched junction bases numbered 7, after V lost 5 bases and J lost 3 bases. The CDR3 has 15 residues. The CDR3 here is CASSRAGTGVYEQYF. In DNA form, the CDR3 reads TGTGCCAGCAGTCGTGCCGGGACAGGGGTCTACGAGCAGTACTTC.

This chain uses TRBV4-3 with TRBJ2-7; D gene uncertain. From germline, CDR1 is LGHNA and CDR2 YSLEER. The V and J ends lost 1 base and 0 bases respectively, with 13 bases between them. The CDR3 totals 16 residues. CDR3 in amino acids: CASSQVLPDNSYEQYF. The CDR3 region has the DNA TGCGCCAGCAGCCAAGTGCTACCCGACAACTCCTACGAGCAGTACTTC.

This clone was counted only a few times. The chain carries TRBV7-9 and TRBJ1-6, with D uncertain. V lost 3 bases to trimming and J lost 7 bases, with 7 bases between them. Germline V gene lookup returns CDR1 SEHNR and CDR2 FQNEAQ (reference sequence). This CDR3 comprises 13 residues. This CDR3 reads CASSFIENSPLHF. The CDR3 DNA reads as TGTGCCAGCAGCTTTATAGAAAATTCACCCCTCCACTTT.

The chain combines TRBV30 with TRBJ1-2; 9 positions agree with TRBD1. Germline CDR1 reads GTSNPN; CDR2 reads SVGIG (reference sequence). The CDR3 length is 13 residues. Trimming at V came to 3 bases and at J to 6 bases, leaving 5 bases not matched to a gene. The CDR3 is CAWSIGTGNGYTF. The CDR3 DNA sequence: TGTGCCTGGAGCATAGGGACAGGGAATGGCTACACCTTC. Drawing the rest from reference TRBV30 and TRBJ1-2, the complete variable domain is SQTIHQWPATLVQPVGSPLSLECTVEGTSNPNLYWYRQAAGRGLQLLFYSVGIGQISSEVPQNLSASRPQDRQFILSSKKLLLSDSGFYLCAWSIGTGNGYTFGSGTRLTVV.

The rearrangement joins TRBV5-1 to TRBJ2-2, with 11 bases matching TRBD1. This CDR3 comprises 15 residues. J was trimmed by 7 bases and V by 4 bases; bases with no gene match: 6. CDR1 is SGHRS, CDR2 YFSETQ, per germline. The CDR3 nucleotides read TGCGCCAGCAGCCGGACAGGGGGCCGAGGCGGGGAGCTGTTTTTT. Translated, it gives CASSRTGGRGGELFF.

This clone has a handful of counts. The genes are TRBV28 and TRBJ2-7, with 10 positions matching TRBD2. This CDR3 spans 16 amino acids. Unmatched junction bases numbered 11, after V lost 6 bases and J lost 3 bases. Germline V gene lookup returns CDR1 MDHEN and CDR2 SYDVKM. The CDR3 sequence is CASSGASGSLLYEQYF. CDR3 nucleotides: TGTGCCAGCAGCGGCGCTAGCGGGAGTTTGCTCTACGAGCAGTACTTC.

This clone was seen a handful of times. This chain links TRBV30 with TRBJ1-1; TRBD1 agrees at 10 bases. V gave up 5 bases and J gave up 7 bases; unmatched junction bases: 4. CDR3 length: 12 amino acids. The germline V gene has CDR1 GTSNPN and CDR2 SVGIG (reference sequence). The CDR3 loop is CAWGTGVFEAFF. The CDR3 bases are TGTGCCTGGGGGACAGGGGTTTTTGAAGCTTTCTTT.

There are a few counts of this clone. The chain links TRBV18 to TRBJ1-4, with D unresolved. Germline CDR1 is KGHSH and CDR2 is LQKENI. The V and J ends lost 2 bases and 8 bases respectively, with 12 bases between them. The CDR3 is made up of 14 amino acids. The CDR3 spells CASSPSLNREKLFF. As DNA, the CDR3 is TGTGCCAGCTCACCATCACTCAACCGGGAAAAACTGTTTTTT.

This clone was seen a handful of times. The CDR3 DNA is TGTGCCTGGGGGGACTATGGCACCTATGGCTACACCTTC. Protein sequence: CAWGDYGTYGYTF. The chain has TRBV30 and TRBJ1-2; perhaps TRBD1 as D (5 bases). The CDR3 runs 13 residues. Deletions cut 5 bases from V and 4 bases from J, with 14 bases between. From germline, CDR1 is GTSNPN and CDR2 SVGIG (reference sequence).